This T cell receptor (beta chain) is drawn from a study of cytomegalovirus exposure and HLA in healthy donors. The PCR was carried out with 60 Vbeta primers and 13 Jbeta primers. Using immunoSEQ multiplex PCR, the repertoire was profiled, and TCRdb retains in-frame clones only, with some absent. The table records 50,000 to 60,000 clones, more than 75% of them present only once. This CDR3 has 15 residues. V lost 4 bases to trimming and J lost 2 bases, with 12 bases between them. CDR1 and CDR2 from the germline V gene are SGHRS and YFSETQ. Sequencing was done on a sample of PBMCs. This TCR was sampled from a female donor in good health and CMV-seronegative. This chain joins TRBV5-1 and TRBJ2-2; D is possibly TRBD1 (7 bases). The CDR3 here is CASSGGTVNTGELFF. Here the CDR3 DNA reads TGCGCCAGCAGCGGCGGGACAGTCAACACCGGGGAGCTGTTTTTT.